The T cell receptor (beta chain) under discussion was sequenced for a study of CD4+ T cells in melanoma. Broader study findings: Reportedly, melanoma neoantigen-specific CD4+ T cells showed varied differentiation states.

CDR1 is SGDLS, CDR2 YYNGEE, per germline. V dropped 2 bases and J dropped 5 bases, with 19 bases sitting between them. The length of the CDR3 is 16 residues. Profiling relied on immunoSEQ multiplex PCR, and the TCRdb table lists in-frame clones only, not all of them. The sample lists 9,900 or so clones, 60% to 80% occurring once. This clone has a handful of counts. Its antigen is not identified. The rearrangement joins TRBV9 to TRBJ2-5; weak D call: TRBD1 (7 bases). The receptor was isolated from a human donor with melanoma. The specimen was peripheral blood. The CDR3 bases are TGTGCCAGCAGCGTCGATTACAGGGGAGGCGCGGAGACCCAGTACTTC. It specifies CASSVDYRGGAETQYF.